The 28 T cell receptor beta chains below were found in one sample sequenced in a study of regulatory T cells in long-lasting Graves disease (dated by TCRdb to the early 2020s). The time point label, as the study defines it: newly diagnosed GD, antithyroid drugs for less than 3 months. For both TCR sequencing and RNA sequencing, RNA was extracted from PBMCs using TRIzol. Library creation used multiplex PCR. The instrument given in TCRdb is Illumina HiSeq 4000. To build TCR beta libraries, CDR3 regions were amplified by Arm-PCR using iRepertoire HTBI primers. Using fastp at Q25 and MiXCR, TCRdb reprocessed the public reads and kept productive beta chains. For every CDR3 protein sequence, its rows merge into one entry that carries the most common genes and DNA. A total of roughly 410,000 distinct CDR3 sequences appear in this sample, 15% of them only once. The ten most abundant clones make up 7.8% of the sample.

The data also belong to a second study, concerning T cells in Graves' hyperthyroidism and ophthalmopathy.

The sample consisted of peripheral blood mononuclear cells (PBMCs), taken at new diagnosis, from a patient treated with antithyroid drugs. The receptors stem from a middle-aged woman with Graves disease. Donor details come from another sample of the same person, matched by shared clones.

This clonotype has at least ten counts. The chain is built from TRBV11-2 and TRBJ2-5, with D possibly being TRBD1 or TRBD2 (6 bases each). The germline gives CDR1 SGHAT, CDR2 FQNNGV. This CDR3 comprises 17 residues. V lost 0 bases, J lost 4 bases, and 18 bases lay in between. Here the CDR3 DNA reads TGTGCCAGCAGCTTAGAAGGGAGGACAGTTTTTGGAGAGACCCAGTACTTC. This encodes CASSLEGRTVFGETQYF.

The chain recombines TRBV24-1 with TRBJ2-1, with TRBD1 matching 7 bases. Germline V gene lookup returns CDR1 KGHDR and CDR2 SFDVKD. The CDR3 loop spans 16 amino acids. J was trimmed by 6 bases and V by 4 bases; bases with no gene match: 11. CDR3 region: CATSERLDRAGNEQFF. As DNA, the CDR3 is TGTGCCACCAGTGAACGACTTGACAGGGCGGGCAATGAGCAGTTCTTC.

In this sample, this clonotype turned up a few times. The CDR3 region has the DNA TGCGCCAGCAGCTTGGAAAGTTCACGGGAAAAACTGTTTTTT. Protein sequence: CASSLESSREKLFF. The chain couples TRBV5-1 to TRBJ1-4; D gene unclear. The CDR3 covers 14 residues. From germline, CDR1 is SGHRS and CDR2 YFSETQ. V was pared by 0 bases and J by 8 bases, with 11 bases between.

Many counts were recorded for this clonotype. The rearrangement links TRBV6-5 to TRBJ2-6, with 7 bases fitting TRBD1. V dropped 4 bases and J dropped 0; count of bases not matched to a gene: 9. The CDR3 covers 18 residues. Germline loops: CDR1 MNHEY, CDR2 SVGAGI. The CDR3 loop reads CASSSVPGGSSGANVLTF. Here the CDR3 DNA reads TGTGCCAGCAGTTCAGTTCCAGGGGGAAGCTCTGGGGCCAACGTCCTGACTTTC.

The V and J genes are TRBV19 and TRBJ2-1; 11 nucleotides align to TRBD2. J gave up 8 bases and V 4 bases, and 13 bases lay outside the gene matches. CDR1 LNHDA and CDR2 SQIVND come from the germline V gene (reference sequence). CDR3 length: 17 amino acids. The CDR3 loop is CASSNRVAGGPSYEQFF. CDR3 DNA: TGTGCCAGTAGTAACCGCGTAGCGGGAGGGCCCTCTTATGAGCAGTTCTTC.

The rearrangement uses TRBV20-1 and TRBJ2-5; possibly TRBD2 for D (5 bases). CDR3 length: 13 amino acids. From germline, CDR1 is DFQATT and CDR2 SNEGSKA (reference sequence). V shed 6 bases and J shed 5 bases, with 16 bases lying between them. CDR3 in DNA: TGCAGTGCGAGACGGCTAGCCACGGAGACCCAGTACTTC. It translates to CSARRLATETQYF.

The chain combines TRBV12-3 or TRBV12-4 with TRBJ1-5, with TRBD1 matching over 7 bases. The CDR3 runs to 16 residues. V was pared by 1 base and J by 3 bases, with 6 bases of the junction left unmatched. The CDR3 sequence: CASSLGAGGSNQPQHF. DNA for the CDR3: TGTGCCAGCAGTTTAGGGGCAGGGGGTTCCAATCAGCCCCAGCATTTT.

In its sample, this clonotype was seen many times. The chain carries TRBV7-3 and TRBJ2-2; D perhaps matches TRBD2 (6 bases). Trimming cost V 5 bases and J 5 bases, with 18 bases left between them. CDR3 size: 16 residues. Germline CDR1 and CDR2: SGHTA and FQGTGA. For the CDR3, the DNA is TGTGCCAGCAGCCCCCCCTCGGGAGAGGGGACCGGGGAGCTGTTTTTT. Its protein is CASSPPSGEGTGELFF.

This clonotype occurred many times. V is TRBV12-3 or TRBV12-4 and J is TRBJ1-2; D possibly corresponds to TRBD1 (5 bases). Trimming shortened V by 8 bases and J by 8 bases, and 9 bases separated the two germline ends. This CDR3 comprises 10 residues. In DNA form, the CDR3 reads TGTGCCAGCGTCCGGGGGGGCTACACCTTC. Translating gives CASVRGGYTF.

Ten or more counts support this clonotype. CDR3 sequence (DNA): TGTGCCAGTAGTTCCTTGAAGGGCAGGGGCACAGATACGCAGTATTTT. Amino acid sequence: CASSSLKGRGTDTQYF. This chain links TRBV19 with TRBJ2-3; possibly TRBD1 for D (5 bases). CDR3 length equals 16 residues. Germline CDR1 reads LNHDA; CDR2 reads SQIVND (reference sequence). The V end lost 5 bases, the J end lost 1 base, and 16 bases lay between the germline ends.

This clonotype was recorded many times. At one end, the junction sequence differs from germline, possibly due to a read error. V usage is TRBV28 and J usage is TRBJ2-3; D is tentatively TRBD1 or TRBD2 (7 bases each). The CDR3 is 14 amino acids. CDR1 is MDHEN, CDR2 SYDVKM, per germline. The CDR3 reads CASSLGRGNKGQHF. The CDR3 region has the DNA TGTGCCAGCAGTTTAGGGAGGGGGAATAAGGGACAGCACTTT.

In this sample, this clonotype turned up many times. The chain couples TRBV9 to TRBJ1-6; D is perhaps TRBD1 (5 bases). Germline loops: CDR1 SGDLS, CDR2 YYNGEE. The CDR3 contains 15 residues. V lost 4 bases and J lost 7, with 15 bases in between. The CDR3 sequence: CASSTRGGRNSPLHF. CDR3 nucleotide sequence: TGTGCCAGCAGCACCCGGGGGGGAAGAAATTCACCCCTCCACTTT.

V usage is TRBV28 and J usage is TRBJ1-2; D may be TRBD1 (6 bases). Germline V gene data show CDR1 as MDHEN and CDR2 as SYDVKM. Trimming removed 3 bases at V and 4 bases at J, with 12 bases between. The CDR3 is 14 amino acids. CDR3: CASSFEQGFYGYTF. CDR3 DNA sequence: TGTGCCAGCAGTTTCGAACAGGGATTCTATGGCTACACCTTC.

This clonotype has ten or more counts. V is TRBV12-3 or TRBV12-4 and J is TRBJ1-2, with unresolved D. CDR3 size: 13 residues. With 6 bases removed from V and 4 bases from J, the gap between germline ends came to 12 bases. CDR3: CASSDRKAYGYTF. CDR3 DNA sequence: TGTGCCAGCAGCGATCGTAAAGCCTATGGCTACACCTTC.

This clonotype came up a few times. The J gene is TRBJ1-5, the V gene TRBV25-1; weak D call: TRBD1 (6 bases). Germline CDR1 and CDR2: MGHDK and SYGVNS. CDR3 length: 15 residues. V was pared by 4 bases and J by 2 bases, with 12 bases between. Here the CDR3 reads CASSGTGMGNQPQHF. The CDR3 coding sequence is TGTGCCAGCAGTGGTACAGGGATGGGCAATCAGCCCCAGCATTTT. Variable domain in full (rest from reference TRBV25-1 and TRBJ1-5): EADIYQTPRYLVIGTGKKITLECSQTMGHDKMYWYQQDPGMELHLIHYSYGVNSTEKGDLSSESTVSRIRTEHFPLTLESARPSHTSQYLCASSGTGMGNQPQHFGDGTRLSIL.

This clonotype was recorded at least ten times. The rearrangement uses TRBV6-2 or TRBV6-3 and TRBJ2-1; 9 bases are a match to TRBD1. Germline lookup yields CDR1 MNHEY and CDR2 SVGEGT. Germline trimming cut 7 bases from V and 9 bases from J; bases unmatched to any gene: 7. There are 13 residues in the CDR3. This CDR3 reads CASTGTGLSEQFF. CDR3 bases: TGTGCCAGCACAGGGACAGGGTTATCTGAGCAGTTCTTC.

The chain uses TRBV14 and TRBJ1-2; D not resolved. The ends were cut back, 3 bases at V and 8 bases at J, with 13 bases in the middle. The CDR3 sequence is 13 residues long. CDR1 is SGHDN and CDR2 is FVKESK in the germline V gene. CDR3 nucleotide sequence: TGTGCCAGCAGCCAGTTTCAGCTTCTGGGCTACACCTTC. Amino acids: CASSQFQLLGYTF.

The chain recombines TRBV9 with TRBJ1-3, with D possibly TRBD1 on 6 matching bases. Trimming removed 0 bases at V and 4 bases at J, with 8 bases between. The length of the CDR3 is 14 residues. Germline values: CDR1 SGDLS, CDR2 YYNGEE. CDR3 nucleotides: TGTGCCAGCAGCGTAGGGACAGCCGGAAACACCATATATTTT. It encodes CASSVGTAGNTIYF. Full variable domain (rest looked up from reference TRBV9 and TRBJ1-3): DSGVTQTPKHLITATGQRVTLRCSPRSGDLSVYWYQQSLDQGLQFLIQYYNGEERAKGNILERFSAQQFPDLHSELNLSSLELGDSALYFCASSVGTAGNTIYFGEGSWLTVV.

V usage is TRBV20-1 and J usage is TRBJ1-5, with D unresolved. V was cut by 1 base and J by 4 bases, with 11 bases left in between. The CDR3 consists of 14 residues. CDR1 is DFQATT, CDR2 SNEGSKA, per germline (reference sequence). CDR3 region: CSARAAGSNQPQHF. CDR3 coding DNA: TGCAGTGCTAGAGCGGCAGGTTCAAATCAGCCCCAGCATTTT.

CDR3 region: CASTSGGTGGYEQYF. CDR3 nucleotides: TGTGCCAGCACTTCAGGGGGGACAGGGGGCTACGAGCAGTACTTC. The chain uses TRBV6-1 and TRBJ2-7; 11 nucleotides match TRBD1. This CDR3 is 15 amino acids long. J gave up 3 bases and V 7 bases, and 8 bases lay outside the gene matches. The V gene's germline CDR1 is MNHNS and CDR2 SASEGT.

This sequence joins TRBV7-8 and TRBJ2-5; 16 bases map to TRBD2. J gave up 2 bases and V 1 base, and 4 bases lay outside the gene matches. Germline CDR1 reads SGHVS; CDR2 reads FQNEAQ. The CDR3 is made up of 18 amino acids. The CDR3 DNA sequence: TGTGCCAGCAGCTTAGGGCCGGGACTAGCGGGAGGGCAAGAGACCCAGTACTTC. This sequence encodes CASSLGPGLAGGQETQYF. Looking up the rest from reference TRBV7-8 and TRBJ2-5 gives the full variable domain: GAGVSQSPRYKVAKRGQDVALRCDPISGHVSLFWYQQALGQGPEFLTYFQNEAQLDKSGLPSDRFFAERPEGSVSTLKIQRTQQEDSAVYLCASSLGPGLAGGQETQYFGPGTRLLVL.

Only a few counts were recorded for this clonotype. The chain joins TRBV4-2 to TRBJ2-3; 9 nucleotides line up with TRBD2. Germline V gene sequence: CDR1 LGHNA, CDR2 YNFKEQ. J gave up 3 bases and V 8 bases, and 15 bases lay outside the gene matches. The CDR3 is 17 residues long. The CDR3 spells CASCLGDLAGSTDTQYF. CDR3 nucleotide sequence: TGTGCCAGCTGCCTAGGGGACCTAGCGGGATCGACAGATACGCAGTATTTT.

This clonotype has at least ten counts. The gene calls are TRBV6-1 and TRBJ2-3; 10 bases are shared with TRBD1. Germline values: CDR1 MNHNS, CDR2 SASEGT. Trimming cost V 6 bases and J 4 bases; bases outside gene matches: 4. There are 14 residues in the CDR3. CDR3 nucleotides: TGTGCCAGCAGACCCGGACAGGGGGCAGATACGCAGTATTTT. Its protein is CASRPGQGADTQYF.

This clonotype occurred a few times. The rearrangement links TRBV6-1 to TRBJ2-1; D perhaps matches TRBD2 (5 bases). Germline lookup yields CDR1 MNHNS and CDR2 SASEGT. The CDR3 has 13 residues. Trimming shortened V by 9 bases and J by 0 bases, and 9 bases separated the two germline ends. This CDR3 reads CARISGSYNEQFF. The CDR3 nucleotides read TGTGCCAGGATAAGCGGCTCCTACAATGAGCAGTTCTTC.

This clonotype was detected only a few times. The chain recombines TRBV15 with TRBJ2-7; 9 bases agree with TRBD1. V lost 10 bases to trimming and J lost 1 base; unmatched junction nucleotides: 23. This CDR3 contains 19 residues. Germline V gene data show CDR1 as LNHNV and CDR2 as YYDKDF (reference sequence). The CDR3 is CARSTSQGPRTGESYEQYF. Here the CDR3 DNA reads TGTGCCAGGTCCACCAGTCAAGGGCCCCGGACAGGGGAATCCTACGAGCAGTACTTC.

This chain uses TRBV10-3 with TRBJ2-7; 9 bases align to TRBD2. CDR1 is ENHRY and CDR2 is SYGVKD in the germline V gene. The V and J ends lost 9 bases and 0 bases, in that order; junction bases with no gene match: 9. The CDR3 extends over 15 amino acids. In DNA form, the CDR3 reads TGTGCCATTAGGGGGGCTAGCGGGATCTCCTACGAGCAGTACTTC. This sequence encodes CAIRGASGISYEQYF.

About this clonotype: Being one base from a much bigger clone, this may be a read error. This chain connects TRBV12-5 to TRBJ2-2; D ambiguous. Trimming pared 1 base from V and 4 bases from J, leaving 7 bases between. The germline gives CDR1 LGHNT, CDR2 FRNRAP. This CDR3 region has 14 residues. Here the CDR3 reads CASGLGGLTGELFF. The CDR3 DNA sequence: TGTGCTAGTGGTTTGGGGGGTCTCACCGGGGAGCTGTTTTTT.

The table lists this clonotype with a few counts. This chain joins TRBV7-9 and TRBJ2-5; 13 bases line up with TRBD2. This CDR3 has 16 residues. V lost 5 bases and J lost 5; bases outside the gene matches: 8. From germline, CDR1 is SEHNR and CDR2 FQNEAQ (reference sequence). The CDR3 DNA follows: TGTGCCAGCAGCCACACACTAGCGGGAGGGCGGGAGACCCAGTACTTC. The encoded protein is CASSHTLAGGRETQYF.